This TCR beta chain stems from a study of T cell repertoires in ileal Crohn's disease. At the level of the study: Approximately 35% were active smokers at surgery; median disease duration was around 7.9 years.

Described time point: inflamed ileum from the surgical specimen. CDR1 and CDR2 (germline): LNHDA, SQIVND (reference sequence). The length of the CDR3 is 13 residues. Deletions cut 5 bases from V and 5 bases from J, with 10 bases between. Using immunoSEQ multiplex PCR, the repertoire was profiled, and TCRdb retains in-frame clones only, with some absent. The data contain 8,000 to 9,500 clones, over 75% of them singletons. V usage is TRBV19 and J usage is TRBJ1-5; the D is unclear. The TCR sequence derives from an adult with Crohn's disease. Sequencing input: ileal tissue. CDR3 DNA sequence: TGTGCCAGTAGTCTCGGGAGGGATCAGCCCCAGCATTTT. It is translated as CASSLGRDQPQHF.